Presented here are 19 T cell receptor beta chains from one specimen sequenced in a study of chemoradiotherapy in HPV16-positive cancers (dated by TCRdb to between 2022 and 2023). The library was obtained by the immunoSEQ multiplex PCR assay. TCRdb carries this immuneACCESS record with in-frame sequences only. Its versions omit some clonotypes, under half of them owing to an unresolved V gene in the studies checked, with the rest unexplained. The sample records a few thousand clones, approximately 88% of which are singletons. Clones ranked in the top ten supply about 8.4% of the sample. The sequenced sample was tumor tissue, obtained from a patient who underwent chemoradiotherapy. The origin of the receptors is a human donor with HPV-associated anogenital cancer.

The chain employs TRBV6-5 and TRBJ2-3; no definite D call. This CDR3 is built from 13 residues. Germline CDR1 MNHEY, CDR2 SVGAGI. V lost 2 bases and J 4 bases, leaving 7 bases between the germline ends. The CDR3: CASSYPAADTQYF. CDR3 bases: TGTGCCAGCAGTTACCCGGCCGCAGATACGCAGTATTTT.

The V and J genes are TRBV4-3 and TRBJ2-7; TRBD1 aligns across 7 bases. CDR1 and CDR2 (germline): LGHNA, YSLEER. V shed 2 bases and J 0 bases; nucleotides not matched to a gene: 7. The CDR3 has 16 amino acids. As DNA, the CDR3 is TGCGCCAGCAGCCAATTCCCGACAGGGCCCTCCTACGAGCAGTACTTC. This codes for CASSQFPTGPSYEQYF.

This clone came up once. V gene TRBV5-5 combines with J gene TRBJ1-1, with 8 bases identical to TRBD1. The CDR3 has 14 residues. Germline loops: CDR1 SGHKS, CDR2 YYEKEE (reference sequence). The J segment lost 8 bases and the V segment lost 3 bases, leaving 9 bases of the junction unmatched. The CDR3 sequence: CASSSWTGSPEAFF. The CDR3 region has the DNA TGTGCCAGCAGCTCCTGGACAGGGTCCCCCGAAGCTTTCTTT.

The chain links TRBV12-5 to TRBJ1-1, with D unclear. The CDR3 totals 13 residues. V dropped 2 bases and J dropped 3 bases, with 7 bases sitting between them. Germline values: CDR1 LGHNT, CDR2 FRNRAP. This chain's CDR3 is CASGLPPDTEAFF. The CDR3 DNA reads as TGTGCTAGTGGTTTGCCACCCGACACTGAAGCTTTCTTT.

The chain has TRBV18 and TRBJ1-1; no definite D call. Trimming shortened V by 3 bases and J by 6 bases, and 5 bases separated the two germline ends. Germline V lookup: CDR1 KGHSH, CDR2 LQKENI. This CDR3 is built from 11 residues. This CDR3 is CASSPGSEAFF. The CDR3 DNA is TGTGCCAGCTCACCGGGGTCTGAAGCTTTCTTT.

CDR3 DNA: TGTGCCAGCAGGAGCGGGGGACCTCCGGATCAGTTCTTC. This codes for CASRSGGPPDQFF. The chain couples TRBV6-1 to TRBJ2-1; the match to TRBD2 covers 8 bases. Per the germline V gene, CDR1 is MNHNS and CDR2 is SASEGT. The CDR3 has 13 residues. Trimming removed 6 bases from V and 13 bases from J; junction bases left unmatched: 11.

The CDR3 nucleotides are TGTGCCAGCAGTTTAGCTGGTCCTGGGCCCCAGCATTTT. Protein: CASSLAGPGPQHF. The genes are TRBV27 and TRBJ1-5, with D unclear. Germline V gene sequence: CDR1 MNHEY, CDR2 SMNVEV (reference sequence). CDR3 length: 13 amino acids. V shed 2 bases and J shed 9 bases, with 11 bases lying between them.

Points on this clone: A junction boundary mismatches the germline segment, possibly from a read error. This rearrangement joins TRBV28 to TRBJ2-1; 9 positions match TRBD2. From germline, CDR1 is MDHEN and CDR2 SYDVKM. This CDR3 has 14 residues. Here the CDR3 reads CASSPHPDGLAHVF. CDR3 DNA: TGTGCCAGCAGTCCACACCCGGATGGACTAGCGCACGTCTTC. Full variable domain (remainder filled in from reference TRBV28 and TRBJ2-1): DVKVTQSSRYLVKRTGEKVFLECVQDMDHENMFWYRQDPGLGLRLIYFSYDVKMKEKGDIPEGYSVSREKKERFSLILESASTNQTSMYLCASSPHPDGLAHVFGPGTRLTVL.

The chain couples TRBV9 to TRBJ2-3, with a weak D call TRBD2 (6 bases). This CDR3 region has 14 residues. V lost 3 bases to trimming and J lost 0 bases, with 8 bases between them. Per germline, CDR1 SGDLS and CDR2 YYNGEE. The CDR3 nucleotides read TGTGCCAGCAGCGGGGACTTTAGCACAGATACGCAGTATTTT. Protein sequence: CASSGDFSTDTQYF.

J is TRBJ1-1 and V is TRBV7-9; a weak D match, TRBD1 (5 bases). CDR3 length: 19 amino acids. Trimming stripped 4 bases from V and 4 bases from J, with 28 bases between. Germline V gives CDR1 SEHNR, CDR2 FQNEAQ (reference sequence). The CDR3: CASSSSVITGVNRGTEAFF. The CDR3 DNA reads as TGTGCCAGCAGCTCATCTGTAATAACAGGTGTCAATAGGGGCACTGAAGCTTTCTTT. Full variable domain (outside the CDR3, taken from reference TRBV7-9 and TRBJ1-1): DTGVSQNPRHKITKRGQNVTFRCDPISEHNRLYWYRQTLGQGPEFLTYFQNEAQLEKSRLLSDRFSAERPKGSFSTLEIQRTEQGDSAMYLCASSSSVITGVNRGTEAFFGQGTRLTVV.

The CDR3 reads CATIGQFVDQPQHF. Here the CDR3 DNA reads TGTGCCACCATTGGACAGTTCGTCGATCAGCCCCAGCATTTT. V gene TRBV6-6 combines with J gene TRBJ1-5; TRBD1 might be the D (6 bases). This CDR3 has 14 amino acids. V gave up 10 bases and J gave up 5 bases, with 18 bases separating them. The germline CDR1 and CDR2 sequences are MNHNY and SVGAGI (reference sequence).

This sequence joins TRBV7-2 and TRBJ1-2, with D tentatively TRBD1 (6 bases). Trimming pared 5 bases from V and 4 bases from J, leaving 11 bases between. CDR3 length: 13 residues. Looked up from germline, CDR1 is SGHTA and CDR2 is FQGNSA. The CDR3 DNA sequence: TGTGCCAGCAGCCCCGAGACAGGCTATGGCTACACCTTC. Protein: CASSPETGYGYTF.

The chain has TRBV9 and TRBJ1-5, with D hard to call. With 7 bases removed from V and 10 bases from J, the gap between germline ends came to 12 bases. The CDR3 totals 11 residues. From germline, CDR1 is SGDLS and CDR2 YYNGEE. The CDR3 reads CASPEGRPQHF. The CDR3 nucleotides read TGTGCCAGCCCAGAAGGGAGACCCCAGCATTTT.

The chain couples TRBV30 to TRBJ1-5; a weak D match, TRBD1 (5 bases). CDR1 is GTSNPN, CDR2 SVGIG, per germline (reference sequence). The CDR3 runs 14 residues. The ends were cut back, 2 bases at V and 3 bases at J, with 11 bases in the middle. The CDR3 coding sequence is TGTGCCTGGAGTCCCCCGGGGGTCAATCAGCCCCAGCATTTT. It yields the protein CAWSPPGVNQPQHF. The whole variable domain, filled in from reference TRBV30 and TRBJ1-5, reads SQTIHQWPATLVQPVGSPLSLECTVEGTSNPNLYWYRQAAGRGLQLLFYSVGIGQISSEVPQNLSASRPQDRQFILSSKKLLLSDSGFYLCAWSPPGVNQPQHFGDGTRLSIL.

The rearrangement uses TRBV5-8 and TRBJ2-7, with TRBD1 matching over 7 bases. Germline V lookup: CDR1 SGHTS, CDR2 YDEGEE. Trimming cost V 3 bases and J 3 bases; bases outside gene matches: 3. This CDR3 is 13 amino acids long. CDR3 nucleotides: TGTGCCAGCAGCTGGGACAGCCTCTACGAGCAGTACTTC. It encodes CASSWDSLYEQYF. The variable domain in full, completed from reference TRBV5-8 and TRBJ2-7, reads EAGVTQSPTHLIKTRGQQATLRCSPISGHTSVYWYQQALGLGLQFLLWYDEGEERNRGNFPPRFSGRQFPNYSSELNVNALELEDSALYLCASSWDSLYEQYFGPGTRLTVT.

This clone was observed once. J is TRBJ2-1 and V is TRBV7-8, with 11 bases that match TRBD1. The germline CDR1 and CDR2 sequences are SGHVS and FQNEAQ. The CDR3 extends over 14 amino acids. V was clipped by 3 bases and J by 8 bases; unmatched bases: 3. Here the CDR3 reads CASSFLGQGDEQFF. CDR3 DNA: TGTGCCAGCAGCTTCCTGGGACAGGGGGATGAGCAGTTCTTC.

The chain joins TRBV5-6 to TRBJ2-1; D unclear. This CDR3 spans 13 amino acids. Per the germline V gene, CDR1 is SGHDT and CDR2 is YYEEEE. The V gene lost 4 bases and the J gene lost 10 bases, with 15 bases spanning the gap. CDR3 DNA: TGTGCCAGCAGCGTCGGATCCTTTCAGGAGCAGTTCTTC. This translates into CASSVGSFQEQFF. Looking up the rest from reference TRBV5-6 and TRBJ2-1 gives the full variable domain: DAGVTQSPTHLIKTRGQQVTLRCSPKSGHDTVSWYQQALGQGPQFIFQYYEEEERQRGNFPDRFSGHQFPNYSSELNVNALLLGDSALYLCASSVGSFQEQFFGPGTRLTVL.

The rearrangement joins TRBV4-3 to TRBJ2-2, with no clear D. The CDR3 is 15 amino acids. The V gene's germline CDR1 is LGHNA and CDR2 YSLEER. V lost 0 bases to trimming and J lost 6 bases, with 11 bases between them. CDR3 amino acids: CASSQDWSSAGELFF. For the CDR3, the DNA is TGCGCCAGCAGCCAAGATTGGTCCTCGGCCGGGGAGCTGTTTTTT.

The J gene is TRBJ2-5, the V gene TRBV7-9; 10 bases are a match to TRBD1. This CDR3 spans 14 amino acids. J lost 5 bases, V lost 4 bases, and 4 bases had no gene match. The germline CDR1 and CDR2 sequences are SEHNR and FQNEAQ (reference sequence). This chain's CDR3 is CASSSMDRGETQYF. The CDR3 DNA sequence: TGTGCCAGCAGCTCCATGGACAGGGGGGAGACCCAGTACTTC. Full variable domain (rest looked up from reference TRBV7-9 and TRBJ2-5): DTGVSQNPRHKITKRGQNVTFRCDPISEHNRLYWYRQTLGQGPEFLTYFQNEAQLEKSRLLSDRFSAERPKGSFSTLEIQRTEQGDSAMYLCASSSMDRGETQYFGPGTRLLVL.